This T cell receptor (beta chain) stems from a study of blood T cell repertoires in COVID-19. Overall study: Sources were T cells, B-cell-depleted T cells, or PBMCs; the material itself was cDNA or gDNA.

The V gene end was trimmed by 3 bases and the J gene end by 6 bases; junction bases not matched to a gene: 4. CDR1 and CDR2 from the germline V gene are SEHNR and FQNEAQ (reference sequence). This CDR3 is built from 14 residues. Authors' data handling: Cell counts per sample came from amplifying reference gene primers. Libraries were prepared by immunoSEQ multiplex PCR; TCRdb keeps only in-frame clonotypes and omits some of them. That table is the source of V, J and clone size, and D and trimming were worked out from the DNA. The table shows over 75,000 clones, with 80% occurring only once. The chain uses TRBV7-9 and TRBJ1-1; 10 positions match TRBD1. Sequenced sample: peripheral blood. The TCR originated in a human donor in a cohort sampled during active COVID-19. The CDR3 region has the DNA TGTGCCAGCAGCTTGACAGGGGGCAGGGCTGAAGCTTTCTTT. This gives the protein CASSLTGGRAEAFF.